This TCR beta chain came from a study of blood T cell repertoires in COVID-19. At the level of the study: Researchers got acute and convalescent COVID-19 samples from the United States, Italy and Spain.

V was pared by 2 bases and J by 7 bases, with 10 bases of the junction left unmatched. The length of the CDR3 is 14 residues. Germline CDR1 and CDR2: SQVTM and ANQGSEA. In the original processing: Researchers report that nucleated cell counts were estimated from reference gene primer amplification. Clones were sequenced by immunoSEQ multiplex PCR, and TCRdb holds only the in-frame ones, with some missing. V and J calls and clone size follow that table, whereas D and trimming were derived from the DNA. The repertoire holds about 40,000 clones, with over 75% as singletons. The V call is TRBV29-1, the J call TRBJ2-7; TRBD1 aligns across 8 bases. The specimen was peripheral blood. The clonotype was recovered from a man between 60 and 75 years old with active COVID-19. CDR3 amino acids: CSVELPGGHVEQYF. The CDR3 DNA follows: TGCAGCGTTGAATTACCAGGGGGCCATGTGGAGCAGTACTTC.